The T cell receptor (beta chain) described here comes from a study of T cell responses to AZD1222 COVID-19 vaccine (TCRdb year 2021). Context from the whole study: A total of under 250 trial participants underwent TCR sequencing, of whom about 210 had received two doses of AZD1222 and 26 had received two doses of the MenACWY control vaccine. Trial participants were enrolled by age into 18-55, 56-69 and 70-plus year subgroups, with about 150, 27 and 61 TCR-sequenced participants respectively. General findings and caveats noted by the study authors: The whole spike protein was spanned by vaccine-associated CD4 TCRs, and dominant responses were seen in regions 160-218 and 743-854. The 56-69-year group was small, and its depth increase did not reach significance, likely because of low power. Spike-specific TCR breadth and depth rose significantly after two AZD1222 doses compared with day 0 and with MenACWY recipients. Participants were mostly white British and included more females than males, and it was suggested by the authors that clonal diversity may have been underestimated. Epitopes outside the regions mutated in the B.1.351 and B.1.1.7 variants were reportedly recognized by nearly half of the unique spike-specific TCRs. Conclusions about previously exposed vaccinees were limited because only 5 or 6 AZD1222 recipients were SARS-CoV-2 seropositive at baseline. No day 14 peak-response samples were available, so repertoires were characterized only after the peak T cell response.

From the cysteine through the phenylalanine, the CDR3 covers 15 amino acids. Only CDR3 DNA is held: 45 bases, read in frame from base 1. CDR1 and CDR2, per the germline V gene, are SNHLY and FYNNEI. The germline ends are 16 bases apart after V is trimmed by 4 bases and J by 7 bases. Notes on this clone: What this receptor recognizes is not known. No much larger clone is present one base from it, and per-base qualities are unavailable.

The CDR3 regions of human TCRbeta chains were analyzed by immunosequencing. The study's processing was this. TCRs in the repertoires were compared against a reference library of SARS-CoV-2-specific TCRs that had been generated with the MIRA antigen-specificity platform. Breadth was defined as the fraction of unique TCRs that were SARS-CoV-2-associated. Depth was defined as the fraction of total T cells that were SARS-CoV-2-associated. Each spike-specific TCR was assigned to its reactive spike region and to a CD4 or CD8 class using the MIRA data. Log10-transformed breadth and depth values were compared by one-way ANOVA with Sidak's multiple comparisons tests. TCRdb stores this immuneACCESS table with in-frame sequences only. Part of the clones is absent; in the studies checked, under half of the shortfall reflects unresolved V genes, and no reason is known for the rest. V and J calls and clone size are given by that table; D and trimming were obtained from the DNA. The sample includes fewer than 180,000 clones, with around 90% observed a single time. The ten largest make up under 4% of the sample.

This sample's time point label indicates: about 28 days (+/-7) after the second vaccine dose. AZD1222 recipients whose second dose came at about 4 weeks and those whose second dose came at about 12 weeks were combined into one group, since spike-specific TCR depth and breadth did not differ between the two schedules. Vaccinee samples came from UK trials COV001 and COV002, including a single-blind randomized controlled phase 2/3 trial of AZD1222 (ChAdOx1 nCoV-19) in healthy adults. For TCRbeta chain sequencing, PBMC samples from trial participants were taken at day 0 and at day 28 after the second dose.

This sequence uses TRBV2 and TRBJ1-4; no confident D gene assignment can be made. This sample comprised peripheral blood, obtained 28 days after the second AZD1222 dose. This TCR derives from an adult who received the AZD1222 COVID-19 vaccine. The nucleotide sequence is given as TGTGCCAGCAGTGTAGTGGGATCGCCTCCTGAAAAACTGTTTTTT. Its coded protein is CASSVVGSPPEKLFF.